This is a list of T cell receptor beta chains from one sample in a study of blood T cell repertoires in COVID-19. Clones were read by immunoSEQ multiplex PCR, and TCRdb kept only the in-frame ones, dropping some. This sample has over 450,000 clones, with 85% to 90% found just once. Sequencing input: peripheral blood. These receptors came from a woman between 45 and 65 years old with COVID-19, enrolled during active disease. The conserved cysteine and the conserved F or W are not part of the CDR3 here.

j_call v_call cdr3_aa
TRBJ1-5 TRBV30 AWGTSAGGDQPQH
TRBJ1-1 TRBV10-3 ATFVGEGTEAF
TRBJ2-6 TRBV7-8 ASSLSSSNSGANVLT
TRBJ2-7 TRBV19 ASRRSSGTGNEQY
TRBJ2-2 TRBV19 ASSIKSGAGELF
TRBJ1-1 TRBV5-1 ASSWGVTNTEAF
TRBJ1-2 TRBV20-1 SASTAGLSGYGYT
TRBJ2-3 TRBV28 ASSLDRVSSTDTQY
TRBJ1-2 TRBV19 ASSPGTPTSYGYT
TRBJ2-7 TRBV5-1 ASRSRQGDTYEQY
TRBJ1-2 TRBV5-1 ASKLEGTSGYT
TRBJ1-1 TRBV11-2 ASSFSSVAEAF
TRBJ2-1 TRBV7-3 ASSLVAGSYNEQF
TRBJ2-5 TRBV2 ASSEWAGQETQY
TRBJ2-7 TRBV28 ASSLGGKNSYEQY
TRBJ1-1 TRBV5-1 ASSLATGTEAF
TRBJ2-3 TRBV2 ASSEGLVRVTDTQY
TRBJ1-1 TRBV12-3/TRBV12-4 ASSLDRGGEAF
TRBJ1-1 TRBV30 ASRTGRTDTEAF
TRBJ1-2 TRBV13 ASSLDRGLHGYT
TRBJ1-2 TRBV2 ASSVRINHYGYT
TRBJ1-1 TRBV2 ASSPQGTQNTEAF
TRBJ1-2 TRBV6-5 ASGRGRDGYT
TRBJ2-1 TRBV3-1/TRBV3-2 ASSHLQGRNEQF
TRBJ2-7 TRBV4-2 ASSPTGAYEQY
TRBJ2-3 TRBV11-2 ASSLLGGGSTDTQY